The rows below give T cell receptor beta chains drawn from one sample of a study of cytomegalovirus exposure and HLA in healthy donors. The data were produced by immunoSEQ multiplex PCR, yet TCRdb's version contains in-frame clones alone and is incomplete. In the table there are over 55,000 clones, roughly 78% of which are singletons. The source material was PBMCs. These receptors were taken from a woman under 40 in good health and CMV-seronegative. Each CDR3 is given without its conserved first and last residue.

CDR3 length,J gene,V gene,CDR3 protein
15,TRBJ1-1,TRBV5-4,ASSLGGTAGGITEAF
11,TRBJ2-7,TRBV27,ASSPSSGYEQY
18,TRBJ2-6,TRBV1,TSSQHYPTGPGSGANVLT
13,TRBJ2-7,TRBV6-5,ASSYSAGSSYEQY
13,TRBJ1-1,TRBV7-2,ASSPWDSDIGEAF
10,TRBJ2-7,TRBV27,ASSLRGNEQY
13,TRBJ1-1,TRBV6-6,ASSPRSGGYTEAF
13,TRBJ2-5,TRBV9,ASSVAGTSGETQY
13,TRBJ1-1,TRBV7-2,ASSSQGWGNTEAF
14,TRBJ2-5,TRBV7-2,ASSLAAGRNQETQY
12,TRBJ1-2,TRBV10-3,AISEHGQGYGYT
13,TRBJ2-7,TRBV6-5,ASSYWGSGPYEQY
12,TRBJ2-7,TRBV6-5,ASRKRELSYEQY
14,TRBJ2-6,TRBV12-5,ASGLVPSPGANVLT
12,TRBJ1-6,TRBV5-6,ASSRGWGDSPLH
12,TRBJ2-2,TRBV5-1,ASSPGTNTGELF
12,TRBJ1-1,TRBV11-2,ASSSGERGTEAF
11,TRBJ2-7,TRBV9,ASSGGTGAEQY
12,TRBJ1-5,TRBV27,ASSFGTQGGPQH
12,TRBJ2-3,TRBV5-1,ASSSTKGADTQY
12,TRBJ2-4,TRBV19,ASSPRGKKNIQY
13,TRBJ1-5,TRBV19,ASSIDRGANQPQH
13,TRBJ2-7,TRBV6-6,ASNQFAGRAREQY
14,TRBJ2-1,TRBV5-1,ASSFVTQAGGYEQF
12,TRBJ2-7,TRBV7-8,ASSLGGRTYEQY
11,TRBJ2-7,TRBV6-1,ASSENRGGEQY
13,TRBJ1-2,TRBV19,ASSARDSDYYGYT
12,TRBJ2-5,TRBV28,ASSFAGGRETQY
12,TRBJ1-1,TRBV5-4,ASSPTARNTEAF
14,TRBJ2-6,TRBV30,AWSPYGGSGANVLT
13,TRBJ1-1,TRBV4-3,ASSQDGEDRTEAF
12,TRBJ2-7,TRBV27,ASRGLAGAYEQY
13,TRBJ1-4,TRBV9,ASSVVSGPNEKLF
15,TRBJ2-2,TRBV4-1,ASRWGLAGVNTGELF
12,TRBJ1-6,TRBV30,ARSQGRGNSPLH
13,TRBJ1-2,TRBV4-1,ASRRTGEANYGYT
13,TRBJ1-1,TRBV4-3,ASSLQTGADTEAF
11,TRBJ1-2,TRBV30,AWSVRGNYGYT
12,TRBJ1-1,TRBV9,ASSPTGQNTEAF
10,TRBJ1-1,TRBV25-1,ASKNPTGRAF